This is a list of T cell receptor beta chains from one sample in a study of T-cell memory formation after mild COVID-19. One entry per CDR3 protein results from TCRdb running MiXCR on the 5' RACE reads. Among hundreds of thousands of distinct CDR3 sequences listed, roughly an eighth were seen once. Sequenced sample: PBMCs or a T cell subset sorted from them (not recorded which). Receptors originate from a man aged 18-30 years who had mild COVID-19 (a few samples of this study predate the infection). Cell type and time point are not known. CDR3s include the opening cysteine and the closing phenylalanine or tryptophan. Fields, in order: J gene, D gene, V gene, clone size, CDR3 DNA, CDR3 protein. D genes are given only for firm matches. Clone size, where shown, is once, few, many, or a class for clones that have expanded.

TRBJ1-6 - TRBV7-9 - TGTGCCAGCGGTCTCCTGGTCGATAATTCACCCCTCCACTTT CASGLLVDNSPLHF
TRBJ2-1 TRBD2 TRBV19 - TGTGCCAGTAGTATTGGGGCTAGCGGGGTTCCTGAGCAGTTCTTC CASSIGASGVPEQFF
TRBJ2-3 TRBD2 TRBV4-2 - TGTGCCAGCAGCCAAGGGGAGGGACTACATGTTTTT CASSQGEGLHVF
TRBJ2-1 TRBD2 TRBV20-1 - TGCAGTGCTCCCCCGTTTCATCGCGGGGGGGGGAATGAGCAGTTCTTC CSAPPFHRGGGNEQFF
TRBJ1-5 - TRBV12-3/TRBV12-4 few TGTGCCAGCAGTTCCTTGGACGGATATCAGCCCCAGCATTTT CASSSLDGYQPQHF
TRBJ2-7 - TRBV20-1 - TGCAGTGCGATCCCGCAGGTCCCGCCATCCTACGAGCAGTACTTC CSAIPQVPPSYEQYF
TRBJ1-1 - TRBV6-5 - TGTGCCAGCAGTTACCGGGGGCCGCCTTCAGGTGAAGCTTTCTTT CASSYRGPPSGEAFF
TRBJ1-6 - TRBV5-1 few TGCGCCAGCAGCTTGGTAACGGCATACGGTTCACCCCTCCACTTT CASSLVTAYGSPLHF
TRBJ2-2 - TRBV5-6 - TGTGCCAGCAACCCCGGACCGCCATCGAACACCGGGGAGCTGTTTTTT CASNPGPPSNTGELFF
TRBJ1-1 TRBD1 TRBV7-2 few TGTGCCAGCAGCGACAGGACAGGGGGGCATGCTTTCTTT CASSDRTGGHAFF
TRBJ1-2 TRBD1 TRBV7-2 few TGTGCCAGCAGCTTAGCGTGGGACAGTAACTATGGCTACACCTTC CASSLAWDSNYGYTF